The source of this T cell receptor beta chain is a study of siplizumab effects on memory and regulatory T cells. Study observations and caveats: Siplizumab caused a significant drop in alloreactive sequences traceable to unstimulated CD4+ memory cells.

V lost 1 base, J lost 6 bases, and 14 bases stayed unmatched. CDR1 and CDR2 (germline): SQVTM, ANQGSEA. The CDR3 contains 16 residues. A note on this clone: Its antigen is as yet unknown.

Measured with immunoSEQ multiplex PCR; TCRdb has only the in-frame clones, and not every one. This sample carries roughly 100,000 clones, more than 85% of them seen once, and the ten largest clones take about 0.32%. The sequence derives from a human donor in good health. The chain combines TRBV29-1 with TRBJ2-5; TRBD2 matches at 7 bases. The sample was CD4+ T cells sorted from blood. CDR3 DNA sequence: TGCAGCGTTGAAGGGGGCTATCGTGGCGGGAGTCAGACCCAGTACTTC. Translating gives CSVEGGYRGGSQTQYF.